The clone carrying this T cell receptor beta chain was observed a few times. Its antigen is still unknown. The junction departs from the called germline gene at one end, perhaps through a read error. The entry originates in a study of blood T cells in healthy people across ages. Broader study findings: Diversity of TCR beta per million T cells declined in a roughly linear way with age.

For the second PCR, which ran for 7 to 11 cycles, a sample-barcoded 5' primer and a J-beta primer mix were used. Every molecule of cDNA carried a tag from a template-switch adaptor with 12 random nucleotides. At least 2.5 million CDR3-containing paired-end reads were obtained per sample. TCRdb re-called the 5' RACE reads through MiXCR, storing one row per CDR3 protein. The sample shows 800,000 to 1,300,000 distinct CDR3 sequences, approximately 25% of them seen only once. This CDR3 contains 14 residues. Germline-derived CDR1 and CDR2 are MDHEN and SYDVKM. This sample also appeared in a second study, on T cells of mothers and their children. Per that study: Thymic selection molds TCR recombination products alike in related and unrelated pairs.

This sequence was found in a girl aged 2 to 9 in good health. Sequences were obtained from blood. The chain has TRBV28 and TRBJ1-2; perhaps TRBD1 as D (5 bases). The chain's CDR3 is CASGLGTVSYGYTF. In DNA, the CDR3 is TGTGCCAGCGGTTTAGGGACGGTTTCTTATGGCTACACCTTC.